These 29 T cell receptor beta chains were all obtained from the same sample, sequenced in a study of post-analysis software for immune sequencing data. Their antigen targets remain unknown. Presence of unique molecular identifiers characterized the TCR beta cDNA libraries. One entry per CDR3 protein, called by TCRdb with MiXCR from the PCR reads. Among fewer than 850,000 distinct CDR3 sequences listed, around 46% were seen once. General study findings and limits: Four to six TRBV segments were significantly more frequent in patients than in controls. TRBV5-6, TRBV5-1 and TRBV20-1 were among these segments.

The sequencing input was blood. Every receptor here comes from a girl aged 10 to 17 with multiple sclerosis.

This clonotype turned up a few times. V gene TRBV29-1 combines with J gene TRBJ2-7; TRBD2 matches 11 bases. Germline CDR1 SQVTM, CDR2 ANQGSEA. The trim removed 7 bases at V and 2 bases at J, leaving 7 bases unmatched. The CDR3 spans 14 residues. The CDR3 DNA reads TGCAGCGCCCTCGGACTAGCGGGTACCTACGAGCAGTACTTC. Encoded protein: CSALGLAGTYEQYF.

The rearrangement joins TRBV12-3 or TRBV12-4 to TRBJ2-4; D is tentatively TRBD1 or TRBD2 (6 bases each). The CDR3 is 15 residues long. Trimming removed 4 bases from V and 1 base from J, with 11 bases in between. The CDR3 spells CASSYGGLAKNIQYF. The CDR3 nucleotides are TGTGCCAGCAGTTATGGGGGGCTGGCCAAAAACATTCAGTACTTC.

The chain employs TRBV7-2 and TRBJ2-3; 8 nucleotides line up with TRBD2. Germline V gives CDR1 SGHTA, CDR2 FQGNSA. V was pared by 4 bases and J by 7 bases, with 10 bases of the junction left unmatched. The CDR3 extends over 15 amino acids. The CDR3 region has the DNA TGTGCCAGCAGCTCCCGGTTCGGGGGGGGCAATACGCAGTATTTT. Protein sequence: CASSSRFGGGNTQYF.

The chain couples TRBV28 to TRBJ2-3, with 10 bases fitting TRBD2. The CDR3 sequence is 15 residues long. Per germline, CDR1 MDHEN and CDR2 SYDVKM. V dropped 3 bases and J dropped 8; count of bases not matched to a gene: 8. DNA of the CDR3: TGTGCCAGCAGTTTGGCGGGACTAGCGAAGGTTACGCAGTATTTT. Its protein is CASSLAGLAKVTQYF.

The chain recombines TRBV29-1 with TRBJ2-1, with D possibly being TRBD2 (6 bases). This CDR3 is built from 14 residues. The germline V gene encodes CDR1 SQVTM and CDR2 ANQGSEA. Trimming removed 3 bases at V and 7 bases at J, with 16 bases between. The CDR3 reads CSVDFTGAKNEQFF. The CDR3 DNA is TGCAGCGTTGATTTCACGGGAGCAAAAAATGAGCAGTTCTTC.

The CDR3 coding sequence is TGTGCCAGCAGACCTACAGGGATGAGCTCCTACGAGCAGTACTTC. Translation: CASRPTGMSSYEQYF. The V call is TRBV6-5, the J call TRBJ2-7; TRBD1 might be the D (6 bases). Trimming removed 6 bases at V and 0 bases at J, with 15 bases between. Germline-derived CDR1 and CDR2 are MNHEY and SVGAGI. The CDR3 loop spans 15 amino acids.

This clonotype was observed a few times. CDR3 nucleotide sequence: TGCGCCAGCAGCCAAGAGGAAAGAGCGGGAAGCAGCAATGAGCAGTTCTTC. Amino acids: CASSQEERAGSSNEQFF. The genes are TRBV4-1 and TRBJ2-1; 7 nucleotides match TRBD2. The trim removed 0 bases at V and 6 bases at J, leaving 11 bases unmatched. This CDR3 is built from 17 residues. The germline V gene encodes CDR1 MGHRA and CDR2 YSYEKL.

This clonotype was observed a few times. The chain is built from TRBV10-3 and TRBJ2-1; D gene ambiguous. Trimming took off 3 bases at V and 3 bases at J, with 9 bases between the two ends. This CDR3 region has 14 residues. Germline assignment: CDR1 ENHRY and CDR2 SYGVKD. The CDR3 sequence: CAISDLVFYNEQFF. Here the CDR3 DNA reads TGTGCCATCAGTGATTTGGTATTCTACAATGAGCAGTTCTTC.

This rearrangement joins TRBV29-1 to TRBJ2-7; 8 bases match TRBD1. This CDR3 contains 13 residues. Germline V gives CDR1 SQVTM, CDR2 ANQGSEA. After removal of 6 bases from V and 3 bases from J, the junction contained 7 bases not matched to a gene. The CDR3 DNA reads as TGCAGCGTGCTCGGACAGGGAAACTACGAGCAGTACTTC. It translates to CSVLGQGNYEQYF.

The chain employs TRBV5-1 and TRBJ2-3; D is ambiguous. CDR1 is SGHRS and CDR2 is YFSETQ in the germline V gene. The CDR3 spans 17 residues. V was trimmed by 5 bases and J by 2 bases, leaving 21 bases between them. This chain's CDR3 is CASRGPVGAVFTDTQYF. The CDR3, as DNA: TGCGCCAGCAGGGGTCCGGTGGGCGCCGTCTTCACAGATACGCAGTATTTT.

J is TRBJ1-2 and V is TRBV3-1, with TRBD1 identical over 8 bases. The CDR3 consists of 15 residues. CDR1 and CDR2 from the germline V gene are LGHDT and YNNKEL (reference sequence). After removal of 3 bases from V and 3 bases from J, the junction contained 6 bases not matched to a gene. CDR3 sequence (DNA): TGTGCCAGCAGCCAGACAGGGGACGACGACTATGGCTACACCTTC. Translation: CASSQTGDDDYGYTF.

The chain couples TRBV29-1 to TRBJ2-1, with D maybe TRBD1 (6 bases). V was shortened by 8 bases and J by 0 bases, with 17 bases between the two germline ends. The V gene's germline CDR1 is SQVTM and CDR2 ANQGSEA. There are 15 residues in the CDR3. CDR3 region: CSSRGHTSSYNEQFF. The CDR3 region has the DNA TGCAGCTCTAGGGGACATACAAGCTCCTACAATGAGCAGTTCTTC.

The genes are TRBV24-1 and TRBJ2-4; 8 bases agree with TRBD2. The DNA matches TRBJ2-7 better at its end, which makes the J call doubtful. The germline CDR1 and CDR2 sequences are KGHDR and SFDVKD. The CDR3 is 13 residues long. The CDR3 nucleotides are TGTGCCACCAGTGGTTCTAGCGGGTACGAGCAGTACTTC. It translates to CATSGSSGYEQYF.

The chain combines TRBV6-2 or TRBV6-3 with TRBJ2-5, with TRBD1 identical over 11 bases. The end of the DNA is better explained by TRBJ2-7, so the J call may be wrong. Germline CDR1 MNHEY, CDR2 SVGEGT. This CDR3 is 14 amino acids long. The CDR3 here is CASRSGQGAYEQYF. DNA for the CDR3: TGTGCCAGCAGATCTGGACAGGGGGCTTACGAGCAGTACTTC.

V gene TRBV6-2 or TRBV6-3 combines with J gene TRBJ2-1; D possibly corresponds to TRBD2 (6 bases). The CDR3 extends over 15 amino acids. CDR1 is MNHEY, CDR2 SVGEGT, per germline. Trimming cost V 2 bases and J 4 bases, with 12 bases left between them. The CDR3 DNA reads as TGTGCCAGCAGTTACGCCAGGACTAATTACAATGAGCAGTTCTTC. Translation gives CASSYARTNYNEQFF.

The gene calls are TRBV7-9 and TRBJ2-7, with a weak D call TRBD1 (7 bases). Between the trimmed V and J ends, which lost 4 bases and 2 bases, there was a span of 21 bases. CDR3 length equals 17 residues. Per germline, CDR1 SEHNR and CDR2 FQNEAQ (reference sequence). The CDR3 nucleotides read TGTGCCAGCAGCTCGTCCGGGCCCAGGGGGGATCCCTACGAGCAGTACTTC. Amino acid sequence: CASSSSGPRGDPYEQYF.

V gene TRBV7-3 combines with J gene TRBJ2-7; TRBD2 aligns across 14 bases. The V gene end was trimmed by 4 bases and the J gene end by 2 bases; junction bases not matched to a gene: 13. The germline V gene has CDR1 SGHTA and CDR2 FQGTGA. The CDR3 has 19 residues. CDR3 region: CASSSWPRGLAGEPYEQYF. CDR3 DNA sequence: TGTGCCAGCAGCTCTTGGCCGAGGGGACTAGCGGGAGAACCCTACGAGCAGTACTTC.

This chain links TRBV6-6 with TRBJ1-6; TRBD1 matches 7 bases. Germline CDR1 and CDR2: MNHNY and SVGAGI (reference sequence). V dropped 0 bases and J dropped 3; count of bases not matched to a gene: 5. The CDR3 is 17 residues long. Written as DNA, the CDR3 is TGTGCCAGCAGTTACTCAGAGACAGGGCTCTATAATTCACCCCTCCACTTT. It codes for CASSYSETGLYNSPLHF.

V usage is TRBV7-6 and J usage is TRBJ2-1, with 9 nucleotides matching TRBD2. The tail of the sequence fits TRBJ2-7 better, so the J call may be wrong. The CDR3 length is 17 residues. CDR1 and CDR2 from the germline V gene are SGHVS and FNYEAQ. Written as DNA, the CDR3 is TGTGCCAGCAGCCTTACTAGCGGGTCATACTCCTACAATGAGCAGTACTTC. Encoded protein: CASSLTSGSYSYNEQYF.

This clonotype has more than one count but fewer than ten. V and J are TRBV6-6 and TRBJ2-5, with 9 bases that match TRBD2. The V segment lost 6 bases and the J segment 4 bases; nucleotides outside the gene matches: 6. This CDR3 is built from 14 residues. Per germline, CDR1 MNHNY and CDR2 SVGAGI (reference sequence). CDR3 loop: CASSYGTSRETQYF. As DNA, the CDR3 is TGTGCCAGCAGCTACGGGACTAGCCGAGAGACCCAGTACTTC.

The rearrangement links TRBV29-1 to TRBJ2-1; D remains ambiguous. The CDR3 is 14 amino acids. CDR1 SQVTM and CDR2 ANQGSEA come from the germline V gene. The germline V and J ends were trimmed by 7 bases and 6 bases, with 19 bases remaining between them. The CDR3 nucleotides are TGCAGCGCTTCCTTACATCAAGACGGCAATGAGCAGTTCTTC. It yields the protein CSASLHQDGNEQFF.

This clonotype occurred a few times. This rearrangement joins TRBV29-1 to TRBJ2-5, with no clear D. V was cut by 4 bases and J by 7 bases, with 16 bases left in between. Germline lookup yields CDR1 SQVTM and CDR2 ANQGSEA. The CDR3 sequence is 13 residues long. CDR3 sequence: CSVVSNGLGTQYF. DNA for the CDR3: TGCAGCGTTGTTTCCAACGGTCTGGGGACCCAGTACTTC. The entire variable domain, with the rest obtained from reference TRBV29-1 and TRBJ2-5, is as follows: SAVISQKPSRDICQRGTSLTIQCQVDSQVTMMFWYRQQPGQSLTLIATANQGSEATYESGFVIDKFPISRPNLTFSTLTVSNMSPEDSSIYLCSVVSNGLGTQYFGPGTRLLVL.

V usage is TRBV29-1 and J usage is TRBJ2-3; D not certain. CDR3 length: 13 amino acids. Germline V gives CDR1 SQVTM, CDR2 ANQGSEA. The ends were cut back, 4 bases at V and 0 bases at J, with 8 bases in the middle. CDR3 protein: CSVAPYSTDTQYF. The CDR3 DNA reads as TGCAGCGTTGCCCCTTATAGCACAGATACGCAGTATTTT.

The chain uses TRBV20-1 and TRBJ2-1; D unclear. V was pared by 0 bases and J by 3 bases, with 12 bases between. Germline lookup yields CDR1 DFQATT and CDR2 SNEGSKA (reference sequence). CDR3 length: 15 amino acids. The CDR3 sequence is CSARDRSRLYNEQFF. CDR3 in DNA: TGCAGTGCTAGAGACAGGTCTAGACTCTACAATGAGCAGTTCTTC.

There are a few counts of this clonotype. This sequence joins TRBV20-1 and TRBJ2-7, with D possibly being TRBD1 (6 bases). This CDR3 region has 13 residues. CDR1 is DFQATT, CDR2 SNEGSKA, per germline (reference sequence). The V and J ends lost 3 bases and 6 bases respectively, with 15 bases between them. CDR3 region: CSARAGAPLEQYF. CDR3 bases: TGCAGTGCTAGGGCAGGGGCCCCTCTCGAGCAGTACTTC.

The gene calls are TRBV7-9 and TRBJ1-1; D perhaps matches TRBD1 (6 bases). Trimming took 5 bases from V and 10 from J, leaving 14 bases between them. Germline assignment: CDR1 SEHNR and CDR2 FQNEAQ (reference sequence). The CDR3 has 12 residues. CDR3 residues: CASSDGTSGAFF. In DNA, the CDR3 is TGTGCCAGCAGCGACGGGACATCCGGAGCTTTCTTT.

The count of this clonotype is one. The gene calls are TRBV5-1 and TRBJ2-7; unclear D gene. The CDR3 totals 14 residues. Trimming cost V 3 bases and J 3 bases, with 13 bases left between them. From germline, CDR1 is SGHRS and CDR2 YFSETQ. CDR3 in DNA: TGCGCCAGCAGCTCGCTCGGAACCAACTACGAGCAGTACTTC. It yields the protein CASSSLGTNYEQYF.

The rearrangement uses TRBV5-1 and TRBJ2-1; the D gene is possibly TRBD1 (7 bases). This CDR3 region has 15 residues. Germline V lookup: CDR1 SGHRS, CDR2 YFSETQ. V was cut by 0 bases and J by 7 bases, with 14 bases left in between. Here the CDR3 DNA reads TGCGCCAGCAGCTTGGACGCAGGGGGGCCAAATGAGCAGTTCTTC. This sequence encodes CASSLDAGGPNEQFF.

The chain is built from TRBV12-3 or TRBV12-4 and TRBJ1-2; D uncertain. The CDR3 runs 14 residues. V was cut by 0 bases and J by 8 bases, with 13 bases left in between. The CDR3 sequence: CASSLADWGGGYTF. CDR3 nucleotide sequence: TGTGCCAGCAGTTTAGCGGATTGGGGAGGCGGCTACACCTTC.